This T cell receptor (beta chain) was sequenced in a study of CD8+ T cells in alopecia areata (dated by TCRdb to the late 2010s). Regarding the study in general: To study T cell clonal expansion in alopecia areata, the researchers applied high-throughput TCRbeta sequencing to both the C3H/HeJ mouse model and human patients. Scalp tissue and sorted CD4+ and CD8+ peripheral blood T cells from patchy and totalis/universalis alopecia areata patients and from healthy controls were covered by human TCRbeta sequencing. Clonality in the scalp was compared among normal scalp (n=4), patchy alopecia areata scalp (n=8), and alopecia totalis/universalis scalp (n=8). RNA was extracted with the PAXgene miRNA kit for fixed scalp, the miRNeasy kit for PBMCs, and the RNeasy kit for mouse skin. TCRbeta CDR3 regions were amplified by immunoSEQ multiplex PCR with 35 Vbeta forward and 13 Jbeta reverse primers. Broader findings and caveats from the paper: Scalp TCR repertoire analysis is complicated because resident alphabeta T cells in normal human skin are also sequenced, whereas mouse skin is dominated by gammadelta T cells. Lesional scalp, especially in alopecia totalis/universalis, showed higher clonality and more expanded CD8+ clones than normal scalp, suggesting antigenic drive. Shared TCR sequences between patients were less evident than in mice, which may be partly attributable to HLA diversity in the patient population.

Libraries were constructed by the immunoSEQ multiplex PCR assay. RNA was extracted from all samples and reverse transcribed into cDNA as template for TCR sequencing. SuperScript III was used to make first-strand cDNA, primed with a 2:1 mix of oligo-dT and random hexamers. A synthetic immune receptor repertoire was used to gauge amplification bias, and whatever bias remained was removed computationally. The original pipeline was this. Raw reads were preprocessed to remove errors, and CDR3 was defined according to IMGT conventions as the region from the conserved cysteine to phenylalanine. Clonality was computed by normalizing Shannon entropy by log2 of the number of productive unique TCRs and subtracting the result from 1. Scalp TCRbeta sequences were cross-referenced with sorted blood CD4 and CD8 repertoires so that the CD4 or CD8 identity of scalp clones could be inferred. TCRdb took this table from immuneACCESS and kept in-frame rearrangements with V and J called. Such tables lack part of the clones; where checked against another copy, unresolved V genes explain under half of the gap, and the rest is unexplained. From that table come the V and J calls and clone size; the DNA was used to work out D and trimming. This sample gives about 82,000 clones in total; roughly 47% of them show up just once. Jointly, the top ten make up under 6.5% of the sample.

From alopecia areata patients, peripheral blood was collected along with lesional scalp punch biopsies. PBMCs were isolated by density centrifugation and stained for CD3, CD4 and CD8, after which CD4+ and CD8+ T cells were sorted on a FACSAria. Untreated alopecia areata patients were recruited as part of a multicenter biomarker study. For roughly 5 biomarker-study patients, blood CD8+ T cells were further sorted into NKG2D-low and NKG2D-high fractions. Including the terminal cysteine and phenylalanine, the CDR3 comprises 15 residues. Kept here is only the CDR3 DNA, which spans 45 bases and is read in frame from base 1. V is pared back by 5 bases and J by 4 bases, with 15 bases lying between the germline termini. The germline V gene sets CDR1 to MGHRA and CDR2 to YSYEKL. With respect to this clone: Its target antigen remains unknown. No quality values exist for individual bases; no much larger clone is one base distant.

This receptor was obtained from a human donor with alopecia areata. The sample taken for sequencing was NKG2D-high CD8+ T cells sorted from blood. Reading the label with the study, this specimen's cell subset or site is: sorted CD8+ NKG2D-high blood T cells. The sequence links TRBV4-1 to TRBJ2-1; a tentative D match to TRBD1 spans 5 bases. The CDR3 protein sequence reads: CASSGKGAAYNEQFF. DNA sequence: TGCGCCAGCAGCGGGAAAGGGGCAGCGTACAATGAGCAGTTCTTC.